The TCR beta chain under discussion was sequenced for a study of breast tumors, draining lymph nodes, adjacent tissues. TCRdb independently ran MiXCR on the multiplex PCR reads; one entry per CDR3 protein. The sample contains about 80,000 distinct CDR3 sequences, approximately 19% of which appear only once. Axillary draining lymph nodes of breast cancer patients supplied the node samples. The CDR3 length is 15 residues. Looked up from germline, CDR1 is SGHRS and CDR2 is YFSETQ. This clonotype was seen only a few times. Its antigen is not identified. A read error may account for a junction end that differs from germline. Study-wide findings and caveats: Luminal-like breast cancer showed significantly higher tumor–nontumor repertoire similarity than basal-like. Compared with lymph nodes, tumors were less diverse; compared with nontumor tissue, more.

The chain joins TRBV5-1 to TRBJ1-5, with TRBD1 identical over 7 bases. The sequencing sample was made of axillary lymph node tissue. The source is a female donor with breast cancer. Some clones in this sample may be carry-over from other donors' samples. Here the CDR3 DNA reads TGCGCCAGCAGCCCGACAGGGTATAGCAATCGGCCCCAGCATTTT. It translates to CASSPTGYSNRPQHF.